The T cell receptor (beta chain) under discussion was sequenced for a study of blood T cell repertoires in COVID-19 (TCRdb year 2020). A note on the overall study: Samples from collaborators originated in the United States, Italy and Spain and spanned both the acute and convalescent phases of COVID-19. The prospective study material was composed of cDNA or gDNA derived from T cells, B-cell-depleted T cells, or PBMCs. Nearly every sample came with metadata listing a de-identified subject ID, COVID-19 status, age in years and sex. The repertoires were released in a freely available public database intended as a resource for research on the immune response to SARS-CoV-2. Subjects who had been exposed to COVID-19, were actively infected with it, or had recovered from it provided the deeply sampled blood TCRbeta repertoires that made up the dataset. Where available, HLA class I and class II types were taken from metadata supplied by the sample provider and were not determined by assay-based typing. Samples were obtained from the ongoing ImmuneRACE study (first 160 participants) and from 1,200 or so subjects provided by 6 global collaborators. Paper-wide results and their limitations: Clinical and demographic metadata were provided uncurated, with the amount varying by source and participant.

On this clone: Its antigen is currently not known. It has no much larger one-base neighbor in the sample; base qualities were not kept.

In Seattle, one collaborating source enrolled patients while the infection was active and tracked those patients longitudinally over the course of disease. Whole blood was collected in K2EDTA tubes by collaborating institutions according to the institutions' own protocols. For TCRbeta analysis, collaborators shipped samples as frozen whole blood, isolated PBMCs, or DNA extracted from either of those sample types. TCRbeta CDR3 regions were amplified from genomic DNA using the immunoSEQ Assay, a bias-controlled multiplex PCR. The published analysis was carried out like this. Within the assay, amplification of reference gene primers was used to estimate how many nucleated cells each sample contained. To quantify the absolute abundance of each unique TCRbeta CDR3 rearrangement, sequence reads were collapsed and filtered. For each sample, productive Simpson clonality was calculated by taking the square root of Simpson's diversity index across productive rearrangements. In TCRdb, the immuneACCESS table is reduced to in-frame sequences with V and J assigned. These tables do not hold every clone; where another copy was compared, an unresolved V gene accounts for under half, and the others remain unexplained. The V and J calls and clone size are taken from that table; D and trimming were inferred from the DNA. This sample holds roughly 100,000 clones; about nine tenths were observed only once. The ten largest clones represent 6.5% to 8.5% of the sample.

V drops 6 bases and J drops 5 bases, leaving 12 bases in between. Spanning cysteine to phenylalanine, the CDR3 consists of 12 amino acids. The DNA shown is the 36-base CDR3, in frame from base 1. CDR1 and CDR2 (SQVTM, ANQGSEA) derive from the germline V gene. The sequenced material came from peripheral blood. This TCR was sampled from a man between 18 and 29 years old with COVID-19, enrolled during active disease. The sequence joins TRBV29-1 to TRBJ2-3; the D gene cannot be named for sure. CDR3 loop: CSVSSRGDTQYF. The DNA is as follows: TGCAGCGTCTCATCCCGCGGAGATACGCAGTATTTT.